The entry below describes one T cell receptor (beta chain). The antigen it binds to is not known. No much larger clone is present one base from it, and per-base qualities are unavailable. This sample was taken from a study of blood T cell repertoires in COVID-19 (dated by TCRdb to 2020 to 2021). For the wider study: Collaborator samples came from the United States, Italy and Spain and covered acute and convalescent phases of COVID-19. The material from the prospective study consisted of cDNA or gDNA derived from T cells, B-cell-depleted T cells, or PBMCs. Deeply sampled blood TCRbeta repertoires from subjects exposed to, actively infected with, or recovered from COVID-19 were included in the dataset. Nearly every sample came with metadata listing a de-identified subject ID, COVID-19 status, age in years and sex. The samples were drawn from two sources: the first 160 participants of the ongoing ImmuneRACE study, and 950 to 1,500 subjects contributed by 6 global collaborators. Where HLA class I and class II types were available, the types were taken from metadata supplied by the sample provider, not from assay-based typing. A freely available public database, intended as a resource for researchers studying the immune response to SARS-CoV-2, is where the repertoires were released. The research as a whole found: Clinical and demographic metadata were provided uncurated, with the amount varying by source and participant.

The collaborating institutions used their own protocols to collect whole blood in K2EDTA tubes. For TCRbeta analysis, collaborators shipped samples as frozen whole blood, isolated PBMCs, or DNA extracted from either of those sample types. TCRbeta CDR3 regions were amplified from genomic DNA by means of the immunoSEQ Assay, a bias-controlled multiplex PCR. Under the source paper's analysis protocol: Nucleated cell counts per sample were estimated from amplification of reference gene primers within the assay. To quantify the absolute abundance of each unique TCRbeta CDR3 rearrangement, sequence reads were collapsed and filtered. Productive Simpson clonality was computed per sample as the square root of Simpson's diversity index over productive rearrangements. Drawn from immuneACCESS, this table holds only the in-frame rearrangements with V and J called that TCRdb kept. Clones are partly lost; checked studies trace under half to an unresolved V gene and leave the rest unexplained. V, J and clone size are those of that table, while D and trimming were read from the DNA. The sample records roughly 120,000 clones, more than 60% of which are singletons. Approximately 5.6% of the sample belongs to the ten largest clones.

The sample taken for sequencing was peripheral blood. The clonotype was recovered from a man aged 65 to 79 with acute or convalescent COVID-19.

The CDR3 is CSVGFSVVYNEQFF. The DNA sequence is given as TGCAGCGTTGGTTTTTCGGTGGTATACAATGAGCAGTTCTTC. Recombination joined TRBV29-1 with TRBJ2-1; confidence is insufficient to name the D gene. There are 14 amino acids in the CDR3, from cysteine to phenylalanine inclusive. Only the CDR3 portion is preserved as DNA: 42 bases, with reading frame beginning at the first base. CDR1 and CDR2 are read off the germline V gene as SQVTM and ANQGSEA. V drops 4 bases and J drops 4 bases, leaving 14 bases in between.